This T cell receptor (beta chain) was retrieved from a study of blood T cell repertoires in COVID-19. This table comes from immunoSEQ multiplex PCR, and its TCRdb copy is limited to in-frame clones, with some not included. The table records more than 150,000 clones, more than 80% of them present only once. This TCR derives from a man between 60 and 70 years old with acute or convalescent COVID-19. Input material: peripheral blood.

CDR3 sequence: CASSIDPRGALTDTQYF. The CDR3, as DNA: TGTGCCAGTAGTATAGACCCCCGGGGGGCCCTCACAGATACGCAGTATTTT. This chain connects TRBV19 to TRBJ2-3, with TRBD2 as a possible D gene (7 bases). The length of the CDR3 is 17 residues. V shed 0 bases and J shed 2 bases, with 15 bases lying between them. Germline V gene data show CDR1 as LNHDA and CDR2 as SQIVND (reference sequence).